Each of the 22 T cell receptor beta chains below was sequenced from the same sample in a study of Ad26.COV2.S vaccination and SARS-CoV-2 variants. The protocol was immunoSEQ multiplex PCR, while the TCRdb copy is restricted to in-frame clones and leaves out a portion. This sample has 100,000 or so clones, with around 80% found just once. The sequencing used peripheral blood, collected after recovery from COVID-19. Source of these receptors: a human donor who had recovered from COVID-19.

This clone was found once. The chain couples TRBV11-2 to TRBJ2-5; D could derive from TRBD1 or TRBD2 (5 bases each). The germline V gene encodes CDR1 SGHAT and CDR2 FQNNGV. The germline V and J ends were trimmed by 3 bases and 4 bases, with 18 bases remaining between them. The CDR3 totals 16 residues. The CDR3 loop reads CASSLEAGTGGETQYF. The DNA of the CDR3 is TGTGCCAGCAGCTTGGAAGCAGGGACCGGAGGAGAGACCCAGTACTTC. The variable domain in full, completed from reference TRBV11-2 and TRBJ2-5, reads EAGVAQSPRYKIIEKRQSVAFWCNPISGHATLYWYQQILGQGPKLLIQFQNNGVVDDSQLPKDRFSAERLKGVDSTLKIQPAKLEDSAVYLCASSLEAGTGGETQYFGPGTRLLVL.

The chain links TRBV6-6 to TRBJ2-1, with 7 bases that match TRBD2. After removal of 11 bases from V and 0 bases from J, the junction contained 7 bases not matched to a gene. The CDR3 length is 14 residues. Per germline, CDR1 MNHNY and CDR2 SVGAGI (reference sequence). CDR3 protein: CAAGGGGSYNEQFF. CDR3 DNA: TGTGCCGCCGGTGGGGGGGGCTCCTACAATGAGCAGTTCTTC.

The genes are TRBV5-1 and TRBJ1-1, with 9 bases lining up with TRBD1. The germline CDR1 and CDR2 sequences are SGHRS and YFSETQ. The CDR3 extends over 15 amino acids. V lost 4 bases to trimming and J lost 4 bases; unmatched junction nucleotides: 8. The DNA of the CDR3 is TGCGCCAGCAGCGCCCGGACAGGGGATCTCACTGAAGCTTTCTTT. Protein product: CASSARTGDLTEAFF. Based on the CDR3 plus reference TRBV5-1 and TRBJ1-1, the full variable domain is KAGVTQTPRYLIKTRGQQVTLSCSPISGHRSVSWYQQTPGQGLQFLFEYFSETQRNKGNFPGRFSGRQFSNSRSEMNVSTLELGDSALYLCASSARTGDLTEAFFGQGTRLTVV.

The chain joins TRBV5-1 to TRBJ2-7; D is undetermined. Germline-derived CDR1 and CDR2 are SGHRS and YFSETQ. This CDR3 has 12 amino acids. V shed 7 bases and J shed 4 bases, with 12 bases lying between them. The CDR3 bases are TGCGCCAGCTCGAAGCGAGATTACGAGCAGTACTTC. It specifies CASSKRDYEQYF.

CDR3 coding DNA: TGTGCCAGCAAGGTGTCGCAGGGCACAGATACGCAGTATTTT. This translates into CASKVSQGTDTQYF. This chain connects TRBV3-1 (or the pseudogene TRBV3-2) to TRBJ2-3; D gene uncertain. Germline CDR1 LGHDT, CDR2 YNNKEL (reference sequence). V was trimmed by 7 bases and J by 1 base, leaving 12 bases between them. CDR3 length: 14 residues.

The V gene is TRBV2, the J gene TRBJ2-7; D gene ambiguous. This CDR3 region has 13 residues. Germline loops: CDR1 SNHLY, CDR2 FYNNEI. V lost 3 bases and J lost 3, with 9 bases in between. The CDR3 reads CASSDTLRYEQYF. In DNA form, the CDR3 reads TGTGCCAGCAGTGACACTCTACGCTACGAGCAGTACTTC.

The CDR3 nucleotides are TGTGCCAGCAGTTTAAAGGGACTAGCGGGATACTCCTACGAGCAGTACTTC. This translates into CASSLKGLAGYSYEQYF. V usage is TRBV27 and J usage is TRBJ2-7; TRBD2 aligns across 13 bases. This CDR3 region has 17 residues. CDR1 is MNHEY, CDR2 SMNVEV, per germline (reference sequence). V shed 2 bases and J 0 bases; nucleotides not matched to a gene: 4.

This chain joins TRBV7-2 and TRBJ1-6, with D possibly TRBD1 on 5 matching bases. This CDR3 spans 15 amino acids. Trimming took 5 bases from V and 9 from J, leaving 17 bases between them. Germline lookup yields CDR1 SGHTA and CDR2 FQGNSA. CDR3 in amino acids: CASSARWDGGSPLHF. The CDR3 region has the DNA TGTGCCAGCAGCGCACGGTGGGACGGTGGTTCACCCCTCCACTTT. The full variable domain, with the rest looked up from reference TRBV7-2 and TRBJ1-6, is GAGVSQSPSNKVTEKGKDVELRCDPISGHTALYWYRQSLGQGLEFLIYFQGNSAPDKSGLPSDRFSAERTGGSVSTLTIQRTQQEDSAVYLCASSARWDGGSPLHFGNGTRLTVT.

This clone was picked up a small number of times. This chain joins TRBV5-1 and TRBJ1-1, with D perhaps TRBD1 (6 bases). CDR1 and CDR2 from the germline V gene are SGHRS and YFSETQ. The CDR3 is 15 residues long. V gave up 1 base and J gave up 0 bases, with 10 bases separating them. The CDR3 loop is CASSLMRDMNTEAFF. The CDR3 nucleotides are TGCGCCAGCAGCTTGATGCGGGACATGAACACTGAAGCTTTCTTT.

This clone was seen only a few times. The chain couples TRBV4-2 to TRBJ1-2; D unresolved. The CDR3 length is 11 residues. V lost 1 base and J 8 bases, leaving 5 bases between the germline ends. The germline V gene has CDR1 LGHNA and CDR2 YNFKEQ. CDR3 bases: TGTGCCAGCAGCCAAGGAGGAGGCTACACCTTC. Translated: CASSQGGGYTF.

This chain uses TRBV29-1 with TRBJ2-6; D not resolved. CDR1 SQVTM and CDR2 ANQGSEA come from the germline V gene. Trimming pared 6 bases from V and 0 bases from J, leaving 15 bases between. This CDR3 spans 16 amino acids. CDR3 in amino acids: CSVVDRISSGANVLTF. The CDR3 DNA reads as TGCAGCGTGGTAGATAGAATCAGCTCTGGGGCCAACGTCCTGACTTTC.

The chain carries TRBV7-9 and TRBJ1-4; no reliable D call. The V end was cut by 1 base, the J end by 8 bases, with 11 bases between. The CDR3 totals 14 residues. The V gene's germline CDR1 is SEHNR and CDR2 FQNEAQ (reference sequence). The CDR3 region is CASSLGTVEEKLFF. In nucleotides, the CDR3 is TGTGCCAGCAGCTTAGGTACAGTGGAAGAAAAACTGTTTTTT.

The CDR3 region is CASSSLPGTRGETQYF. The CDR3, as DNA: TGTGCCAGCAGCTCGTTACCCGGGACCCGGGGAGAGACCCAGTACTTC. The chain uses TRBV7-2 and TRBJ2-5; D is perhaps TRBD1 or TRBD2 (5 bases each). The germline V gene encodes CDR1 SGHTA and CDR2 FQGNSA. The CDR3 consists of 16 residues. The ends were cut back, 4 bases at V and 4 bases at J, with 19 bases in the middle.

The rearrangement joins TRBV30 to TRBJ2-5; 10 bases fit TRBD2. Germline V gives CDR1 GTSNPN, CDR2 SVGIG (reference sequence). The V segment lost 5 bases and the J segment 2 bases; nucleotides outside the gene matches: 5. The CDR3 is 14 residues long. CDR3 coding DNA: TGTGCCTGGGAAGCGGGGGGGATTCAAGAGACCCAGTACTTC. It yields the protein CAWEAGGIQETQYF. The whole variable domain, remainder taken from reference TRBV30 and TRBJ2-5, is SQTIHQWPATLVQPVGSPLSLECTVEGTSNPNLYWYRQAAGRGLQLLFYSVGIGQISSEVPQNLSASRPQDRQFILSSKKLLLSDSGFYLCAWEAGGIQETQYFGPGTRLLVL.

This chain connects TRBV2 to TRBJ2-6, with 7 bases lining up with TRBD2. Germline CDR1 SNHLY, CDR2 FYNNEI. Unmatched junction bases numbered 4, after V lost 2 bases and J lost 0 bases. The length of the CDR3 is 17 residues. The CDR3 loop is CASSEWGEGSGANVLTF. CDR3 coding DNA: TGTGCCAGCAGTGAATGGGGGGAGGGCTCTGGGGCCAACGTCCTGACTTTC. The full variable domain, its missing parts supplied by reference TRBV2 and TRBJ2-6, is EPEVTQTPSHQVTQMGQEVILRCVPISNHLYFYWYRQILGQKVEFLVSFYNNEISEKSEIFDDQFSVERPDGSNFTLKIRSTKLEDSAMYFCASSEWGEGSGANVLTFGAGSRLTVL.

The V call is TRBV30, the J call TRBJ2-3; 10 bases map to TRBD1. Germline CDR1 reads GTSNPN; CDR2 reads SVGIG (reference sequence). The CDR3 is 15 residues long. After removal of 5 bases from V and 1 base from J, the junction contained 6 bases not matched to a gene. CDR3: CAWVGTGARTDTQYF. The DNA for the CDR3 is TGTGCCTGGGTGGGGACAGGGGCCCGCACAGATACGCAGTATTTT.

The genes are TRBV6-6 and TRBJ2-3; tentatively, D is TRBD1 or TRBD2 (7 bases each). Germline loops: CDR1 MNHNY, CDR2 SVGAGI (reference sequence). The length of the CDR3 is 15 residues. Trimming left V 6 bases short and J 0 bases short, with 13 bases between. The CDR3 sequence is CASRDQGGSTDTQYF. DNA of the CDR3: TGTGCCAGCAGAGACCAGGGGGGGAGCACAGATACGCAGTATTTT.

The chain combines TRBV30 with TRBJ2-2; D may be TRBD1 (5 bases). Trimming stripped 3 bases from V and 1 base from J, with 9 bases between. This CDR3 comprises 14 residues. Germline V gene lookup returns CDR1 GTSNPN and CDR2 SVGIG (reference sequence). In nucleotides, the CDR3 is TGTGCCTGGAGCCCCACAGGGAACACCGGGGAGCTGTTTTTT. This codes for CAWSPTGNTGELFF.

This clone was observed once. In DNA form, the CDR3 reads TGTGCCAGCAGCGCGTCCTACGAGCAGTACTTC. Translated, it gives CASSASYEQYF. The chain carries TRBV11-3 and TRBJ2-7; D uncertain. The germline gives CDR1 SGHNT, CDR2 YENEEA. This CDR3 spans 11 amino acids. V was pared by 5 bases and J by 1 base, with 3 bases between.

The CDR3 reads CASSVGQGSYGYTF. The CDR3 DNA follows: TGTGCCAGCAGCGTAGGACAGGGAAGTTATGGCTACACCTTC. This rearrangement joins TRBV9 to TRBJ1-2; 7 positions match TRBD1. V trimming: 0 bases; J trimming: 5 bases; junction bases outside the gene matches: 4. This CDR3 spans 14 amino acids. The germline gives CDR1 SGDLS, CDR2 YYNGEE.

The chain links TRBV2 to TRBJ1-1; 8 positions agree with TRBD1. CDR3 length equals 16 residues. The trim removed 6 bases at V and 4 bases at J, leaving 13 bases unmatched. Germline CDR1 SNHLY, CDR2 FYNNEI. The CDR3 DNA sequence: TGTGCCAGCAGCAGCCAGGGGGCCGAGATAAGCACTGAAGCTTTCTTT. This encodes CASSSQGAEISTEAFF.

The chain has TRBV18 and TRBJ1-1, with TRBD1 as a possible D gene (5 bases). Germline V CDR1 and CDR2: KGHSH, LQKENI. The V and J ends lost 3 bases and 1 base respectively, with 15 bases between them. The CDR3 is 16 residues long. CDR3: CASSPAGGWSNTEAFF. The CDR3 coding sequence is TGTGCCAGCTCACCTGCGGGGGGGTGGTCGAACACTGAAGCTTTCTTT.